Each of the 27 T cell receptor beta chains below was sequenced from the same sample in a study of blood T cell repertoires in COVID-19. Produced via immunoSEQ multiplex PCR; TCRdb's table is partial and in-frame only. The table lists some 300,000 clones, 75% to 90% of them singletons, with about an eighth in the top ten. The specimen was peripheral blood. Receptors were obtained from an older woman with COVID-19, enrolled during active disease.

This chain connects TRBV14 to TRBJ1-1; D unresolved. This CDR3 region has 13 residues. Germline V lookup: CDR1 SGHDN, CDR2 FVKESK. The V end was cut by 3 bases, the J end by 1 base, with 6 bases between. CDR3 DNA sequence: TGTGCCAGCAGCCAGGAGTGGAACACTGAAGCTTTCTTT. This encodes CASSQEWNTEAFF. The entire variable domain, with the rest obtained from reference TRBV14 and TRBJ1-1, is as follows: EAGVTQFPSHSVIEKGQTVTLRCDPISGHDNLYWYRRVMGKEIKFLLHFVKESKQDESGMPNNRFLAERTGGTYSTLKVQPAELEDSGVYFCASSQEWNTEAFFGQGTRLTVV.

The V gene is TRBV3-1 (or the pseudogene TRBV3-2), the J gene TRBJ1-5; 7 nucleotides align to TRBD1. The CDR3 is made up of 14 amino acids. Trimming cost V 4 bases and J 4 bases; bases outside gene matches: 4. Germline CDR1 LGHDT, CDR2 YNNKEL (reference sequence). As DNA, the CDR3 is TGTGCCAGCAGCCCTCGACAGGGAAATCAGCCCCAGCATTTT. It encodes CASSPRQGNQPQHF.

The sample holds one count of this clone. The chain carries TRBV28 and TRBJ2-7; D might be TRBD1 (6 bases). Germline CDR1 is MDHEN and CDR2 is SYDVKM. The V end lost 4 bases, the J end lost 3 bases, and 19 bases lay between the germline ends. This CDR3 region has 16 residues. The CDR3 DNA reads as TGTGCCAGCAGTTCCCTGACTGGCCAGACAGGCTACGAGCAGTACTTC. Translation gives CASSSLTGQTGYEQYF.

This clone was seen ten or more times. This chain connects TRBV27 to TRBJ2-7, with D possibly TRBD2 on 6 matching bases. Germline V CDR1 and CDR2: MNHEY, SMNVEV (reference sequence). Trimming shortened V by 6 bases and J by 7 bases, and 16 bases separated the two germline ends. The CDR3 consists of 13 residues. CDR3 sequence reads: CASSYGGQGEQYF. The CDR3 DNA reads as TGTGCCAGCAGCTACGGAGGGCAGGGTGAGCAGTACTTC.

As DNA, the CDR3 is TGTGCCAGCAGCCAGAGGCGGACTGAAGCTTTCTTT. Protein sequence: CASSQRRTEAFF. The rearrangement uses TRBV3-1 (or the pseudogene TRBV3-2) and TRBJ1-1, with unresolved D. Germline CDR1 reads LGHDT; CDR2 reads YNNKEL (reference sequence). The length of the CDR3 is 12 residues. V was trimmed by 3 bases and J by 5 bases, leaving 7 bases between them.

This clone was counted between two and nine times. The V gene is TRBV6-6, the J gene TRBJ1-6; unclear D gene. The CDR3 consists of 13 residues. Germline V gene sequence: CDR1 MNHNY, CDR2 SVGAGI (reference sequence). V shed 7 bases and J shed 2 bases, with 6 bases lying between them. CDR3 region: CASKTTYNSPLHF. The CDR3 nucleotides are TGTGCCAGCAAGACAACCTATAATTCACCCCTCCACTTT.

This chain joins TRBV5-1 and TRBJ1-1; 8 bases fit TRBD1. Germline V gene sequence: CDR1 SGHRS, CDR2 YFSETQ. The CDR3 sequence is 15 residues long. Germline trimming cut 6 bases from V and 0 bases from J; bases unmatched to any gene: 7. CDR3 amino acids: CASTKTGAMNTEAFF. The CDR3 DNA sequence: TGCGCCAGCACCAAGACAGGGGCCATGAACACTGAAGCTTTCTTT.

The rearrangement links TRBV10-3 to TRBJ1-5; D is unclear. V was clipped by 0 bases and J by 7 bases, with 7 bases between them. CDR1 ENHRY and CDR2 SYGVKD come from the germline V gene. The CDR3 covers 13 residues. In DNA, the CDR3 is TGTGCCATCAGTGAGTCGCCCCTACAGCCCCAGCATTTT. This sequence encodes CAISESPLQPQHF.

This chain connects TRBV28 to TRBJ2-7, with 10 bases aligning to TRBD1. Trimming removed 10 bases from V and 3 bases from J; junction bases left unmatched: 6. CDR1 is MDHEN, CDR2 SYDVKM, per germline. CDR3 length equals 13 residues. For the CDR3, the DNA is TGTGCCATCGACAGGGGGCGCGACTACGAGCAGTACTTC. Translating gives CAIDRGRDYEQYF.

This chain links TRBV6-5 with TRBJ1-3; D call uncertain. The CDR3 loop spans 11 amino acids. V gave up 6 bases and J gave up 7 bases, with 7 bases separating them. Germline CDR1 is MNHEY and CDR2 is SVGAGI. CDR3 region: CASSSLNTIYF. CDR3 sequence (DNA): TGTGCCAGCAGCTCCCTCAACACCATATATTTT.

CDR3 DNA sequence: TGTGCCACCAGCAATAGCGGGGGGAGGAATGAGCAGTTCTTC. Protein product: CATSNSGGRNEQFF. This chain connects TRBV15 to TRBJ2-1; 10 bases are a match to TRBD2. The CDR3 has 14 residues. CDR1 is LNHNV and CDR2 is YYDKDF in the germline V gene (reference sequence). Trimming at V came to 4 bases and at J to 7 bases, leaving 4 bases not matched to a gene.

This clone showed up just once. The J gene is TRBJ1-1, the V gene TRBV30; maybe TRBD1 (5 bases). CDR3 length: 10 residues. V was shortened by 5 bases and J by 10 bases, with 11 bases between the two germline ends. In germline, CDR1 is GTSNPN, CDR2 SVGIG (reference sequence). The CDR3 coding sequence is TGTGCCTGGCAGGGTTTGAGAGCTTTCTTT. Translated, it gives CAWQGLRAFF.

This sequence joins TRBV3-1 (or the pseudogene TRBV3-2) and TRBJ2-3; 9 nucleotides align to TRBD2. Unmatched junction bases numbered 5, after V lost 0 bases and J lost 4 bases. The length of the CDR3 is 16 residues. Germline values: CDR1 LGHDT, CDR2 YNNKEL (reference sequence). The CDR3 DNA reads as TGTGCCAGCAGCCAAGATGTTAGCGGGGGCGCAGATACGCAGTATTTT. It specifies CASSQDVSGGADTQYF.

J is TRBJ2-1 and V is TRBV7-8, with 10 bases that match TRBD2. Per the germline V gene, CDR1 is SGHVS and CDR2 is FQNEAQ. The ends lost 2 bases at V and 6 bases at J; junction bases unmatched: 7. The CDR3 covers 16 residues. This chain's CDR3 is CASSLSIAGGFNEQFF. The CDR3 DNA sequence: TGTGCCAGCAGCTTATCTATAGCGGGGGGCTTCAATGAGCAGTTCTTC.

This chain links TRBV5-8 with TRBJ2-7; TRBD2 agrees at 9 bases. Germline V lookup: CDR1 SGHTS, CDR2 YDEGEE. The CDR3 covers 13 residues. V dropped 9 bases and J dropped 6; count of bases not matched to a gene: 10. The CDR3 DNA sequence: TGTGCCACCGAGTCCAGCGGGGGGCGCGAGCAGTACTTC. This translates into CATESSGGREQYF.

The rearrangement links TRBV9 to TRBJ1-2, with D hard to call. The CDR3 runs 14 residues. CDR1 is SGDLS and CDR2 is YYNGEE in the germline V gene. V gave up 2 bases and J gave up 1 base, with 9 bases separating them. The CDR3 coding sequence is TGTGCCAGCAGCGTGGACTTACATAACTATGGCTACACCTTC. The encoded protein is CASSVDLHNYGYTF.

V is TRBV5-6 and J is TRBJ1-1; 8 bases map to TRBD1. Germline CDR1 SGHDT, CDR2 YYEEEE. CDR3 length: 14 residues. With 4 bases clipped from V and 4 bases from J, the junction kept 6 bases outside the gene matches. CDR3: CASSAGQGITEAFF. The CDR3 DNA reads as TGTGCCAGCAGCGCCGGACAGGGAATCACTGAAGCTTTCTTT.

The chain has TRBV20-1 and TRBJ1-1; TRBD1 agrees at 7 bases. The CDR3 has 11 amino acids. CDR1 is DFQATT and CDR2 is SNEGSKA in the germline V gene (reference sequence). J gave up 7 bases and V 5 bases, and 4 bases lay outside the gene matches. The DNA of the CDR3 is TGCAGTGCTGATACAGGGGTTGAAGCTTTCTTT. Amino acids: CSADTGVEAFF.

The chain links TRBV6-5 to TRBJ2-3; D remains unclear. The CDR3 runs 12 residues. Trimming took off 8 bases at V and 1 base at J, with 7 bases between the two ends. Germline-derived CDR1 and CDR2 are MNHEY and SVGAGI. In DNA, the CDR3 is TGTGCCAGCCGGAGTCGCACAGATACGCAGTATTTT. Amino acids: CASRSRTDTQYF.

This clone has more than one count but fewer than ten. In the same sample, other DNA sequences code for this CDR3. CDR3 sequence: CASSSGQGNQPQHF. The CDR3 nucleotides read TGCGCCAGCAGCTCGGGACAGGGTAATCAGCCCCAGCATTTT. The V gene is TRBV5-1, the J gene TRBJ1-5, with 9 nucleotides matching TRBD1. CDR1 and CDR2 from the germline V gene are SGHRS and YFSETQ. The CDR3 runs 14 residues. Losses at the gene ends were 3 bases for V and 4 bases for J; bases not matched to a gene: 2. The full variable domain, in which reference TRBV5-1 and TRBJ1-5 provide the parts outside the CDR3, is KAGVTQTPRYLIKTRGQQVTLSCSPISGHRSVSWYQQTPGQGLQFLFEYFSETQRNKGNFPGRFSGRQFSNSRSEMNVSTLELGDSALYLCASSSGQGNQPQHFGDGTRLSIL.

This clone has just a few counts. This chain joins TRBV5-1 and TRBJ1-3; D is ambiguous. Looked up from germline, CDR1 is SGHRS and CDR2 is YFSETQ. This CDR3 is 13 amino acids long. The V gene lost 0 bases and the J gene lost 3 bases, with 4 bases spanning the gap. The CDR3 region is CASSLDSGNTIYF. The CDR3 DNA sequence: TGCGCCAGCAGCTTGGACAGTGGAAACACCATATATTTT.

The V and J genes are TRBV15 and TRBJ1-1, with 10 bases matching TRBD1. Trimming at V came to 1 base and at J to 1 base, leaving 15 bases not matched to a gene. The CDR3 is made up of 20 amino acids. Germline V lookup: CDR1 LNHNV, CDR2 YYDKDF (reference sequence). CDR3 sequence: CATSRVGGGQGKVGNTEAFF. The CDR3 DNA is TGTGCCACCAGCAGAGTGGGCGGGGGACAGGGGAAAGTAGGGAACACTGAAGCTTTCTTT.

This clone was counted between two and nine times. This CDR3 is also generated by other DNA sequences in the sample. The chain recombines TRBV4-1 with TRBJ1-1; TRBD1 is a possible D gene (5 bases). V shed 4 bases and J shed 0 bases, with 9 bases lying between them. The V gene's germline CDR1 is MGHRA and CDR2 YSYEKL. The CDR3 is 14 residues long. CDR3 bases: TGCGCCAGCAGCCCCAGACAGTTGAACACTGAAGCTTTCTTT. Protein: CASSPRQLNTEAFF.

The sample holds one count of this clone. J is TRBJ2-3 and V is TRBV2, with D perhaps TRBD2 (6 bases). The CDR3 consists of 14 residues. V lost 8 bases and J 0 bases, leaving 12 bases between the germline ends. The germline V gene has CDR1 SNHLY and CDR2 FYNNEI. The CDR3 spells CASGTGTSTDTQYF. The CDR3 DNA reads TGTGCCAGCGGGACCGGGACTAGCACAGATACGCAGTATTTT.

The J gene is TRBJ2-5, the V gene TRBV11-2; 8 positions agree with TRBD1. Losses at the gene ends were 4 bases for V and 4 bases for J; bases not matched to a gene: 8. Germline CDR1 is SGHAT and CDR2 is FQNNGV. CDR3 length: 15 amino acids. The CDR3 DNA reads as TGTGCCAGCAGCTGGGACAGGCCCCAGGGAGAGACCCAGTACTTC. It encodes CASSWDRPQGETQYF.

The CDR3 DNA sequence: TGTGCCAGCAGGAGGACAGGGATCACTGAAGCTTTCTTT. It codes for CASRRTGITEAFF. J is TRBJ1-1 and V is TRBV27; 8 nucleotides align to TRBD1. CDR1 is MNHEY, CDR2 SMNVEV, per germline (reference sequence). Germline trimming cut 6 bases from V and 4 bases from J; bases unmatched to any gene: 4. The CDR3 totals 13 residues.

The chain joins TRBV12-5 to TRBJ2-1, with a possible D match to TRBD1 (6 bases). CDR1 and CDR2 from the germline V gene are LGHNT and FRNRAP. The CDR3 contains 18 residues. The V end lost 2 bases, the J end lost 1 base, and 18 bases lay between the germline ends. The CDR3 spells CASGLRVDLDSSYNEQFF. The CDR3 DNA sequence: TGTGCTAGTGGTTTGCGGGTGGACTTGGACAGTTCCTACAATGAGCAGTTCTTC. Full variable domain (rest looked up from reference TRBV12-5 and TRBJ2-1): DARVTQTPRHKVTEMGQEVTMRCQPILGHNTVFWYRQTMMQGLELLAYFRNRAPLDDSGMPKDRFSAEMPDATLATLKIQPSEPRDSAVYFCASGLRVDLDSSYNEQFFGPGTRLTVL.